This passage covers 3 T cell receptor beta chains from one sample sequenced in a study of blood T cell repertoires in COVID-19. Sequencing used immunoSEQ multiplex PCR; TCRdb keeps in-frame clones, though not all of them. The sample shows under 300,000 clones, around 87% of them seen only once. Sample: peripheral blood. The receptors stem from a woman aged 70-85 years with active or convalescent COVID-19.

The CDR3 coding sequence is TGTGCCAGCGGCCCCGGACAGGGGGTGATGAACACTGAAGCTTTCTTT. Its protein product is CASGPGQGVMNTEAFF. The V gene is TRBV9, the J gene TRBJ1-1; TRBD1 agrees at 10 bases. CDR1 SGDLS and CDR2 YYNGEE come from the germline V gene. Trimming at V came to 7 bases and at J to 0 bases, leaving 9 bases not matched to a gene. The CDR3 extends over 16 amino acids.

The chain has TRBV5-4 and TRBJ2-6; D unresolved. Trimming shortened V by 0 bases and J by 2 bases, and 9 bases separated the two germline ends. Germline V gene sequence: CDR1 SGHNT, CDR2 YYREEE (reference sequence). The CDR3 extends over 16 amino acids. The CDR3 nucleotides are TGTGCCAGCAGCTTGGCAGGATTAACTGGGGCCAACGTCCTGACTTTC. It is translated as CASSLAGLTGANVLTF.

The V and J genes are TRBV4-3 and TRBJ1-2, with TRBD1 matching over 8 bases. Trimming removed 2 bases from V and 7 bases from J; junction bases left unmatched: 9. Germline assignment: CDR1 LGHNA and CDR2 YSLEER. CDR3 length: 15 amino acids. The CDR3 DNA follows: TGCGCCAGCAGCCAACTTCTGACAGGGGTACTTGGCTACACCTTC. It yields the protein CASSQLLTGVLGYTF.